This TCR beta chain was captured in a study of T cell responses to AZD1222 COVID-19 vaccine. Study observations and caveats: Seropositive at baseline were only a handful of AZD1222 recipients. The span of vaccine-associated CD4 TCRs extended across spike, with dominance at 160-218 and 743-854.

The assay was immunoSEQ multiplex PCR, and TCRdb's table has in-frame clones only and misses some. This sample has under 100,000 clones, with 90% to 95% found just once. CDR3 size: 15 residues. Per germline, CDR1 SGHTA and CDR2 FQGNSA. Deletions cut 5 bases from V and 1 base from J, with 14 bases between. In regard to this clone: The antigen is unknown.

The sample here was peripheral blood, taken on day 0 of AZD1222 vaccination. The V call is TRBV7-2, the J call TRBJ1-2; possibly TRBD1 for D (5 bases). The TCR comes from an adult in good health. CDR3 loop: CASSPATDRNYGYTF. The CDR3 DNA sequence: TGTGCCAGCAGCCCAGCGACAGACCGTAACTATGGCTACACCTTC.